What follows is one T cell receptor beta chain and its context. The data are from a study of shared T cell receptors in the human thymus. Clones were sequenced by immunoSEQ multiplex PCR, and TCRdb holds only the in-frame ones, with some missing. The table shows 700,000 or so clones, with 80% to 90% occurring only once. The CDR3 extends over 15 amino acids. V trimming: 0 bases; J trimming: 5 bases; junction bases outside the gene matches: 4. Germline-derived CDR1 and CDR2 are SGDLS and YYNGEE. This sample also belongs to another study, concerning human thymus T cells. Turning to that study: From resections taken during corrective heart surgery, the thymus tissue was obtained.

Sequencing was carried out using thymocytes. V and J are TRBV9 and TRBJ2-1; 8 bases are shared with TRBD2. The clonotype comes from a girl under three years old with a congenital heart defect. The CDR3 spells CASSVGLASHNEQFF. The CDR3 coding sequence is TGTGCCAGCAGCGTAGGACTAGCGTCCCACAATGAGCAGTTCTTC.